A single sample gave rise to the 9 T cell receptor beta chains below, sequenced in a study of blood T cell repertoires in COVID-19. TCRdb's table, derived via immunoSEQ multiplex PCR, lists solely in-frame clones and lacks some. Altogether about 100,000 clones are present, approximately 86% being singletons, with the ten largest covering roughly 13%. Sequencing was carried out using peripheral blood. These receptors were collected from a woman aged 55 to 70 in a cohort sampled during active or convalescent COVID-19.

The J gene is TRBJ2-3, the V gene TRBV6-5; TRBD1 agrees at 7 bases. The CDR3 is made up of 14 amino acids. From germline, CDR1 is MNHEY and CDR2 SVGAGI. V was clipped by 2 bases and J by 1 base; unmatched bases: 0. CDR3 sequence: CASSYGQGTDTQYF. The DNA of the CDR3 is TGTGCCAGCAGTTACGGACAGGGCACAGATACGCAGTATTTT.

The J gene is TRBJ1-4, the V gene TRBV19; 10 bases match TRBD1. V lost 4 bases and J lost 7; bases outside the gene matches: 9. The CDR3 has 16 residues. Germline V CDR1 and CDR2: LNHDA, SQIVND (reference sequence). The CDR3 nucleotides read TGTGCCAGTAGTACCCCGAGGACAGGGGGAGGTGAAAAACTGTTTTTT. Translated: CASSTPRTGGGEKLFF. Together with reference TRBV19 and TRBJ1-4, the CDR3 gives the full variable domain: DGGITQSPKYLFRKEGQNVTLSCEQNLNHDAMYWYRQDPGQGLRLIYYSQIVNDFQKGDIAEGYSVSREKKESFPLTVTSAQKNPTAFYLCASSTPRTGGGEKLFFGSGTQLSVL.

This clone was picked up a small number of times. CDR3 loop: CASSQHSGGNEKLFF. CDR3 sequence (DNA): TGCGCCAGCAGCCAACACTCAGGGGGCAATGAAAAACTGTTTTTT. The chain combines TRBV4-1 with TRBJ1-4; 8 bases are a match to TRBD1. Germline trimming cut 2 bases from V and 5 bases from J; bases unmatched to any gene: 4. Germline-derived CDR1 and CDR2 are MGHRA and YSYEKL. The CDR3 totals 15 residues.

V gene TRBV5-1 combines with J gene TRBJ2-5, with 9 bases identical to TRBD2. Germline V lookup: CDR1 SGHRS, CDR2 YFSETQ. The ends lost 4 bases at V and 1 base at J; junction bases unmatched: 14. This CDR3 spans 18 amino acids. CDR3 in DNA: TGCGCCAGCAGCCTGGGGATAGCGGGGGTCCCCATCCAAGAGACCCAGTACTTC. It encodes CASSLGIAGVPIQETQYF.

This chain links TRBV5-1 with TRBJ2-1, with TRBD1 identical over 11 bases. With V trimmed by 2 bases and J by 10 bases, 8 bases remained unmatched. The CDR3 runs to 15 residues. The germline V gene has CDR1 SGHRS and CDR2 YFSETQ. The CDR3 reads CASSFGQGAGREQFF. CDR3 sequence (DNA): TGCGCCAGCAGCTTCGGACAGGGGGCGGGACGGGAGCAGTTCTTC.

The rearrangement uses TRBV5-6 and TRBJ1-2, with D possibly TRBD1 on 6 matching bases. Germline lookup yields CDR1 SGHDT and CDR2 YYEEEE. The V and J ends lost 6 bases and 4 bases respectively, with 19 bases between them. The CDR3 covers 15 residues. CDR3 amino acids: CASNLGGGRGYGYTF. As DNA, the CDR3 is TGTGCCAGCAACTTAGGTGGGGGCAGGGGCTATGGCTACACCTTC. Looking up the rest from reference TRBV5-6 and TRBJ1-2 gives the full variable domain: DAGVTQSPTHLIKTRGQQVTLRCSPKSGHDTVSWYQQALGQGPQFIFQYYEEEERQRGNFPDRFSGHQFPNYSSELNVNALLLGDSALYLCASNLGGGRGYGYTFGSGTRLTVV.

The chain joins TRBV5-1 to TRBJ2-5, with D possibly being TRBD1 (6 bases). The CDR3 totals 13 residues. Germline assignment: CDR1 SGHRS and CDR2 YFSETQ. The V gene lost 1 base and the J gene lost 5 bases, with 9 bases spanning the gap. For the CDR3, the DNA is TGCGCCAGCAGCTTGCAAGACAGGGAGACCCAGTACTTC. Translation gives CASSLQDRETQYF.

The V call is TRBV2, the J call TRBJ1-5; 7 bases fit TRBD1. Germline assignment: CDR1 SNHLY and CDR2 FYNNEI. The trim removed 6 bases at V and 1 base at J, leaving 6 bases unmatched. This CDR3 comprises 15 residues. CDR3 bases: TGTGCCAGCAGCGCGGGACAGTTGAGCAATCAGCCCCAGCATTTT. This encodes CASSAGQLSNQPQHF.

This clone was picked up a small number of times. The chain uses TRBV4-1 and TRBJ1-1, with no clear D. CDR3 length: 14 residues. Germline values: CDR1 MGHRA, CDR2 YSYEKL. V was shortened by 1 base and J by 5 bases, with 11 bases between the two germline ends. The CDR3 DNA is TGCGCCAGCAGCCAAGCAACGGGTGGGACTGAAGCTTTCTTT. Its protein product is CASSQATGGTEAFF.